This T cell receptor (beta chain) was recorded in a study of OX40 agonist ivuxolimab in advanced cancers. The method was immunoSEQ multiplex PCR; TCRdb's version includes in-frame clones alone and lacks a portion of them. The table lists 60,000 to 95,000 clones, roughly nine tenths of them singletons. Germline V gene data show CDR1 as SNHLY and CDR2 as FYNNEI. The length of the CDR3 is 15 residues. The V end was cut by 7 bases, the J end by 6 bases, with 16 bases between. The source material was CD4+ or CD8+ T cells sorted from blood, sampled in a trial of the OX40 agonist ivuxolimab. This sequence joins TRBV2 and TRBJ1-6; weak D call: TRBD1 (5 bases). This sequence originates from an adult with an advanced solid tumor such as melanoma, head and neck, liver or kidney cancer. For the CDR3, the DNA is TGTGCCAGCATGTTGGTTCCCAGGGTTAATTCACCCCTCCACTTT. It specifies CASMLVPRVNSPLHF.